One sample yielded the 9 T cell receptor beta chains listed below, sequenced in a study of identical twins. TCRdb called the 5' RACE reads again in MiXCR, with one record for every CDR3 protein. Of 400,000 to 550,000 distinct CDR3 sequences in the sample, roughly an eighth were seen once. These data were also reused for a study on yellow fever vaccine responses in identical twins.

What was sequenced was CD4+ T cells sorted from blood. The receptors shown here come from a woman aged 18-29 years in good health.

This clonotype was counted only a few times. This chain connects TRBV6-4 to TRBJ2-1, with D possibly being TRBD1 (6 bases). The CDR3 sequence is 13 residues long. V lost 7 bases, J lost 0 bases, and 7 bases lay in between. Germline V gene data show CDR1 as MRHNA and CDR2 as SNTAGT. The CDR3 protein is CASKGGSYNEQFF. The CDR3 DNA sequence: TGTGCCAGCAAAGGGGGCTCCTACAATGAGCAGTTCTTC.

This sequence joins TRBV12-3 or TRBV12-4 and TRBJ2-1; D gene unclear. Trimming stripped 6 bases from V and 7 bases from J, with 4 bases between. CDR3 length: 10 residues. Written as DNA, the CDR3 is TGTGCCAGCAGAGAAAATGAGCAGTTCTTC. As protein: CASRENEQFF.

This clonotype was seen a few times. The chain uses TRBV27 and TRBJ2-3; possible D gene TRBD2, 6 bases. V lost 6 bases, J lost 4 bases, and 17 bases lay in between. Per the germline V gene, CDR1 is MNHEY and CDR2 is SMNVEV (reference sequence). CDR3 length: 15 amino acids. The CDR3 reads CASSPSRERSDTQYF. CDR3 DNA sequence: TGTGCCAGCAGCCCGTCGCGGGAAAGGTCAGATACGCAGTATTTT.

Here the CDR3 reads CASSFRLTMNTEAFF. CDR3 coding DNA: TGTGCCAGCAGCTTTAGGTTGACTATGAACACTGAAGCTTTCTTT. The chain recombines TRBV11-2 with TRBJ1-1; no clear D. The CDR3 runs 15 residues. Trimming shortened V by 3 bases and J by 0 bases, and 11 bases separated the two germline ends. Germline CDR1 SGHAT, CDR2 FQNNGV.

This clonotype was seen many times. The chain recombines TRBV5-5 with TRBJ2-2; 9 nucleotides match TRBD1. Per germline, CDR1 SGHKS and CDR2 YYEKEE (reference sequence). J gave up 5 bases and V 1 base, and 9 bases lay outside the gene matches. The CDR3 is 17 residues long. The CDR3 spells CASSLIFGTGSTGELFF. CDR3 nucleotide sequence: TGTGCCAGCAGCTTGATTTTCGGGACAGGGTCGACCGGGGAGCTGTTTTTT.

The V call is TRBV7-8, the J call TRBJ2-7, with TRBD1 matching over 8 bases. Germline-derived CDR1 and CDR2 are SGHVS and FQNEAQ. V lost 2 bases and J lost 5; bases outside the gene matches: 11. This CDR3 is built from 16 residues. CDR3 sequence (DNA): TGTGCCAGCAGCTTACCCCGACAGGGGAGGTCCCACGAGCAGTACTTC. Its translation is CASSLPRQGRSHEQYF.

This chain links TRBV9 with TRBJ2-5; 8 bases align to TRBD1. Looked up from germline, CDR1 is SGDLS and CDR2 is YYNGEE. V shed 3 bases and J 3 bases; nucleotides not matched to a gene: 7. The CDR3 consists of 15 residues. The CDR3 bases are TGTGCCAGCAGCGCTTGGGACAGGTCGAAAGAGACCCAGTACTTC. As protein: CASSAWDRSKETQYF.

The V and J genes are TRBV9 and TRBJ2-3, with D maybe TRBD2 (5 bases). The CDR3 is 15 amino acids. Trimming took 2 bases from V and 3 from J, leaving 13 bases between them. Germline-derived CDR1 and CDR2 are SGDLS and YYNGEE. In DNA, the CDR3 is TGTGCCAGCAGCGTTGAGGGTCTCGGAACAGATACGCAGTATTTT. The encoded protein is CASSVEGLGTDTQYF.

There are a few counts of this clonotype. This chain links TRBV7-9 with TRBJ2-7, with TRBD1 matching over 8 bases. V lost 1 base to trimming and J lost 2 bases; unmatched junction nucleotides: 4. Germline CDR1 SEHNR, CDR2 FQNEAQ (reference sequence). The CDR3 runs 15 residues. The CDR3 is CASSLGVTGAYEQYF. CDR3 in DNA: TGTGCCAGCAGCTTAGGAGTGACAGGGGCCTACGAGCAGTACTTC. The complete variable domain, with remaining parts taken from reference TRBV7-9 and TRBJ2-7, reads DTGVSQNPRHKITKRGQNVTFRCDPISEHNRLYWYRQTLGQGPEFLTYFQNEAQLEKSRLLSDRFSAERPKGSFSTLEIQRTEQGDSAMYLCASSLGVTGAYEQYFGPGTRLTVT.